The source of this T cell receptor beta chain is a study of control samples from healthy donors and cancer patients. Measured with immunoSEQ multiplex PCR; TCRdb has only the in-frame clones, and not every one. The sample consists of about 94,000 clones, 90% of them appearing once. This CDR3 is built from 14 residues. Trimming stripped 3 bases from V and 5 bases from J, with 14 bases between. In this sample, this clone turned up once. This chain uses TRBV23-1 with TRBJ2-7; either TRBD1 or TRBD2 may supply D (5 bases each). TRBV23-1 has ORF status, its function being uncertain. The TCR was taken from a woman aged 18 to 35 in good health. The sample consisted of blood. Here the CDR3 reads CASSHPGRDHEQYF. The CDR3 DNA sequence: TGCGCCAGCAGTCACCCCGGCAGGGACCACGAGCAGTACTTC.